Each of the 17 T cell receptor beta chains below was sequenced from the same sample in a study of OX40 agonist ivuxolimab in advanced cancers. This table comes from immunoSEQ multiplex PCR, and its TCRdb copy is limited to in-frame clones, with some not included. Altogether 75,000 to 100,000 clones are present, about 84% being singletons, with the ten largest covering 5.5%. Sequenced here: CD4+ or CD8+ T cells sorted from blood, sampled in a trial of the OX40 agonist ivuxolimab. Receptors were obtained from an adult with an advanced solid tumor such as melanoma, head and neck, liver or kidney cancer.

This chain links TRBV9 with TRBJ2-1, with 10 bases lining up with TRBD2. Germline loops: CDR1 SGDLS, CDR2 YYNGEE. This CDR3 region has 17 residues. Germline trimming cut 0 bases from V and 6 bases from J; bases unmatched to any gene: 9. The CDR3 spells CASSVGSWGLARNEQFF. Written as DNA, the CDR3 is TGTGCCAGCAGCGTAGGGTCTTGGGGACTAGCGCGCAATGAGCAGTTCTTC.

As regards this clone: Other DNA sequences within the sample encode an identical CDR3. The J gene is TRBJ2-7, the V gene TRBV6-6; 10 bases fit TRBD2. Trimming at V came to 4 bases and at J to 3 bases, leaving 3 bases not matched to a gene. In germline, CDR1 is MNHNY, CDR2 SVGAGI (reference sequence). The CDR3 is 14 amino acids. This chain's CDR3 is CASSWTSGNYEQYF. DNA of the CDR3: TGTGCCAGCAGTTGGACTAGCGGAAACTACGAGCAGTACTTC.

The CDR3: CASSPSSFGEKLFF. CDR3 coding DNA: TGTGCCAGCAGCCCTAGCAGTTTTGGAGAAAAACTGTTTTTT. The chain joins TRBV4-2 to TRBJ1-4; no firm D call. The CDR3 runs to 14 residues. Trimming stripped 4 bases from V and 8 bases from J, with 14 bases between. In germline, CDR1 is LGHNA, CDR2 YNFKEQ.

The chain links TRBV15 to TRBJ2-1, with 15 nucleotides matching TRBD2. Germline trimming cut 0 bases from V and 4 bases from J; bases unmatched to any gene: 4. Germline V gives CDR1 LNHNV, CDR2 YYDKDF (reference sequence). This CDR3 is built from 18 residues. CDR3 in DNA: TGTGCCACCAGCAGAGAGGGACTAGCGGGAGGACTTTACAATGAGCAGTTCTTC. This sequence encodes CATSREGLAGGLYNEQFF.

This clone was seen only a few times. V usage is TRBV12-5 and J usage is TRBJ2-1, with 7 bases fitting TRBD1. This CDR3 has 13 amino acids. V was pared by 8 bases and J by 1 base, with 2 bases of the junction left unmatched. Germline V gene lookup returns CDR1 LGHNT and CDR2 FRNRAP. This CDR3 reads CASSRGSYNEQFF. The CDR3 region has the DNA TGTGCTAGTTCCAGGGGGTCCTACAATGAGCAGTTCTTC.

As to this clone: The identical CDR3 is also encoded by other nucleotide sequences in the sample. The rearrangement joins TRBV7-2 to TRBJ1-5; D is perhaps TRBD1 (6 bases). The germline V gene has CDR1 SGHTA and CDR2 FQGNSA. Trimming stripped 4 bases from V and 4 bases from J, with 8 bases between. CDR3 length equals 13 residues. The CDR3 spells CASSSDRNQPQHF. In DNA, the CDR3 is TGTGCCAGCAGCTCCGACAGGAATCAGCCCCAGCATTTT.

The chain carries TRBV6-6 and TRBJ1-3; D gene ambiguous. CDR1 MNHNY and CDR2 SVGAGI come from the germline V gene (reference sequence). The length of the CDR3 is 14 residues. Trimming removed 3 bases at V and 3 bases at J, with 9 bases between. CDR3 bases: TGTGCCAGCAGTTATGGAGTGGGTGGAAACACCATATATTTT. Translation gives CASSYGVGGNTIYF.

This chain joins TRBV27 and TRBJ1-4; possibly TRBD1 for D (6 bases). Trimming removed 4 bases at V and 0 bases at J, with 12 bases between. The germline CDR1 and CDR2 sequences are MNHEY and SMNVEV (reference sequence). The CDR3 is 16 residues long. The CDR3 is CASSSSWTATNEKLFF. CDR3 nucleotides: TGTGCCAGCAGTTCAAGTTGGACAGCAACTAATGAAAAACTGTTTTTT.

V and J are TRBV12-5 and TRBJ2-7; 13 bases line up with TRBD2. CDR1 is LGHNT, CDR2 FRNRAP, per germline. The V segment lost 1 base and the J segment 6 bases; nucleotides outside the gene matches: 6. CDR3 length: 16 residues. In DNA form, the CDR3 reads TGTGCTAGTGGTTTGGCAGTGACTAGCGGGGGGTTCGAGCAGTACTTC. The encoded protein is CASGLAVTSGGFEQYF.

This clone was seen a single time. The chain's CDR3 is CASSEALQGRGYGYTF. The CDR3 DNA follows: TGTGCCAGCAGTGAAGCGCTTCAGGGACGGGGCTATGGCTACACCTTC. This chain links TRBV6-1 with TRBJ1-2; D perhaps matches TRBD1 (5 bases). The germline V gene encodes CDR1 MNHNS and CDR2 SASEGT. Trimming cost V 0 bases and J 4 bases, with 15 bases left between them. The CDR3 has 16 residues.

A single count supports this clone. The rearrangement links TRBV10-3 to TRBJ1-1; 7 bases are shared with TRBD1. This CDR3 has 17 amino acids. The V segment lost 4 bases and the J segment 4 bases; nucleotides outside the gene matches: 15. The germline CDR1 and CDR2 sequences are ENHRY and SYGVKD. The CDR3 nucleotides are TGTGCCATCAGTGCCCCCAGGGGGGGCGGGCGGACCACTGAAGCTTTCTTT. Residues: CAISAPRGGGRTTEAFF.

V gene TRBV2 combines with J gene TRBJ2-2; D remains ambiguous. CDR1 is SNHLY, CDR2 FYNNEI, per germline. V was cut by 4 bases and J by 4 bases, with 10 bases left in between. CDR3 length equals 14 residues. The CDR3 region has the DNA TGTGCCAGCAGTGGATCGACCTCCACCGGGGAGCTGTTTTTT. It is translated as CASSGSTSTGELFF. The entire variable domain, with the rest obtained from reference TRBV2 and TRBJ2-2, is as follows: EPEVTQTPSHQVTQMGQEVILRCVPISNHLYFYWYRQILGQKVEFLVSFYNNEISEKSEIFDDQFSVERPDGSNFTLKIRSTKLEDSAMYFCASSGSTSTGELFFGEGSRLTVL.

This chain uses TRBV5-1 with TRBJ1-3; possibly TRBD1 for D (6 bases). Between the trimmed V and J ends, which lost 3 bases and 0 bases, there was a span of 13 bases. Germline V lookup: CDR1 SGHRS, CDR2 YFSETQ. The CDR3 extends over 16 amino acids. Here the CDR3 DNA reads TGCGCCAGCAGCTCCTCGACAGGACTCTCTGGAAACACCATATATTTT. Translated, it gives CASSSSTGLSGNTIYF.

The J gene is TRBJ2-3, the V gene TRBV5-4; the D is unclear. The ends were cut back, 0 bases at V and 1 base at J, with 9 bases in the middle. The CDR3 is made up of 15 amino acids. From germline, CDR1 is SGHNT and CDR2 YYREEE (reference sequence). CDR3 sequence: CASSLVERRTDTQYF. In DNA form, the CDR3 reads TGTGCCAGCAGCTTGGTAGAGAGGCGCACAGATACGCAGTATTTT.

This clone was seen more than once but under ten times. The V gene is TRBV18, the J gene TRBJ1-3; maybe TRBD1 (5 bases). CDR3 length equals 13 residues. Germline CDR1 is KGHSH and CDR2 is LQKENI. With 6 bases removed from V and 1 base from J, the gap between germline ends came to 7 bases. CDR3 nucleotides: TGTGCCAGCTCTAGGGGTTCTGGAAACACCATATATTTT. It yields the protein CASSRGSGNTIYF. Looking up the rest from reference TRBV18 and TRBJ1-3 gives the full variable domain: NAGVMQNPRHLVRRRGQEARLRCSPMKGHSHVYWYRQLPEEGLKFMVYLQKENIIDESGMPKERFSAEFPKEGPSILRIQQVVRGDSAAYFCASSRGSGNTIYFGEGSWLTVV.

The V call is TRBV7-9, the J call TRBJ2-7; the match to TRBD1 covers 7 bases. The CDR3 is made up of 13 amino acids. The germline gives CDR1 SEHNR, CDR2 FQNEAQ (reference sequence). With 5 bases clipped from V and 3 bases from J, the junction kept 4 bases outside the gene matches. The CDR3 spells CASSAGTVYEQYF. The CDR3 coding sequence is TGTGCCAGCAGCGCCGGGACAGTCTACGAGCAGTACTTC.

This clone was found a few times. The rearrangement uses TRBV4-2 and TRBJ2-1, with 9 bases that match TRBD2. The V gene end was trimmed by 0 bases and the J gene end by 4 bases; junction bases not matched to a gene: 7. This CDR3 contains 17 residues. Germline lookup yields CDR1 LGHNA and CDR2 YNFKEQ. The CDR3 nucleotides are TGTGCCAGCAGCCAAGAAGGAGCGGGAGGAGGATACAATGAGCAGTTCTTC. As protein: CASSQEGAGGGYNEQFF.